The 29 T cell receptor beta chains below come from one sample, sequenced in a study of T cell responses to AZD1222 COVID-19 vaccine. The data were produced by immunoSEQ multiplex PCR, yet TCRdb's version contains in-frame clones alone and is incomplete. The sample has over 120,000 clones; nearly 90% are singletons. Here the sequenced sample was peripheral blood, taken 28 days after the second dose of the MenACWY control vaccine. The receptor set was obtained from an adult who received the MenACWY meningococcal vaccine as a control.

A single count supports this clone. The V call is TRBV7-9, the J call TRBJ1-6; 10 bases are shared with TRBD1. There are 16 residues in the CDR3. Trimming at V came to 5 bases and at J to 8 bases, leaving 9 bases not matched to a gene. Germline CDR1 SEHNR, CDR2 FQNEAQ (reference sequence). CDR3 bases: TGTGCCAGCAGCCCGGGACAGGGGATGGTAGATTCACCCCTCCACTTT. This gives the protein CASSPGQGMVDSPLHF. Together with reference TRBV7-9 and TRBJ1-6, the CDR3 gives the full variable domain: DTGVSQNPRHKITKRGQNVTFRCDPISEHNRLYWYRQTLGQGPEFLTYFQNEAQLEKSRLLSDRFSAERPKGSFSTLEIQRTEQGDSAMYLCASSPGQGMVDSPLHFGNGTRLTVT.

The chain combines TRBV19 with TRBJ2-7; the D is unclear. The length of the CDR3 is 14 residues. Per the germline V gene, CDR1 is LNHDA and CDR2 is SQIVND (reference sequence). The V end was cut by 1 base, the J end by 3 bases, with 10 bases between. CDR3 in amino acids: CASSIADGYYEQYF. As DNA, the CDR3 is TGTGCCAGTAGTATAGCCGACGGTTACTACGAGCAGTACTTC.

This chain joins TRBV6-1 and TRBJ1-1; D unresolved. The V and J ends lost 1 base and 1 base respectively, with 10 bases between them. Germline V gene data show CDR1 as MNHNS and CDR2 as SASEGT. The CDR3 runs to 15 residues. CDR3 sequence: CASSEDLLPNTEAFF. CDR3 bases: TGTGCCAGCAGTGAAGATCTGCTGCCGAACACTGAAGCTTTCTTT.

V and J are TRBV6-2 or TRBV6-3 and TRBJ2-3; 8 bases line up with TRBD2. CDR1 and CDR2 from the germline V gene are MNHEY and SVGEGT. Trimming took 3 bases from V and 4 from J; bases not matched to a gene: 3. This CDR3 spans 14 amino acids. CDR3 nucleotide sequence: TGTGCCAGCAGTTATATACTAGCGGCAGATACGCAGTATTTT. Its translation is CASSYILAADTQYF.

V and J are TRBV27 and TRBJ2-6, with D perhaps matching TRBD2 (5 bases). V gave up 6 bases and J gave up 0 bases, with 12 bases separating them. CDR3 size: 16 residues. Germline loops: CDR1 MNHEY, CDR2 SMNVEV (reference sequence). The CDR3 nucleotides read TGTGCCAGCAGGCAATTACGGGGCTCTGGGGCCAACGTCCTGACTTTC. Encoded protein: CASRQLRGSGANVLTF.

To note about this clone: The identical CDR3 is also encoded by other nucleotide sequences in the sample. The V and J genes are TRBV5-1 and TRBJ1-3, with a possible D match to TRBD1 (5 bases). The germline V gene has CDR1 SGHRS and CDR2 YFSETQ. Trimming cost V 4 bases and J 2 bases, with 10 bases left between them. This CDR3 is built from 14 residues. This CDR3 is CASSPAGAGNTIYF. The CDR3, as DNA: TGCGCCAGCAGCCCGGCGGGGGCTGGAAACACCATATATTTT.

The J gene is TRBJ1-6, the V gene TRBV10-3, with D unresolved. This CDR3 region has 12 residues. V was clipped by 2 bases and J by 9 bases, with 5 bases between them. Germline loops: CDR1 ENHRY, CDR2 SYGVKD. The CDR3 nucleotides are TGTGCCATCAGTGAGGTGGGTTCACCCCTCCACTTT. Encoded protein: CAISEVGSPLHF.

This sequence joins TRBV9 and TRBJ2-1; weak D call: TRBD2 (6 bases). In germline, CDR1 is SGDLS, CDR2 YYNGEE. Trimming took 4 bases from V and 6 from J, leaving 11 bases between them. CDR3 length equals 13 residues. CDR3 protein: CASSSRAGNEQFF. In DNA form, the CDR3 reads TGTGCCAGCAGCTCCCGAGCGGGCAATGAGCAGTTCTTC.

In DNA, the CDR3 is TGTGCCAGCAGCGTAGTTCGTCGCGGGGGTTACAATGAGCAGTTCTTC. This gives the protein CASSVVRRGGYNEQFF. The chain couples TRBV9 to TRBJ2-1; 7 bases align to TRBD2. From germline, CDR1 is SGDLS and CDR2 YYNGEE. The CDR3 runs 16 residues. V shed 0 bases, J shed 4 bases, and the junction held 7 bases outside the gene matches.

This CDR3 reads CASRRLAGSENIQYF. As DNA, the CDR3 is TGCGCCAGCAGGCGACTAGCGGGATCGGAAAACATTCAGTACTTC. The chain uses TRBV5-1 and TRBJ2-4, with 11 bases lining up with TRBD2. Per the germline V gene, CDR1 is SGHRS and CDR2 is YFSETQ. The CDR3 contains 15 residues. Unmatched junction bases numbered 6, after V lost 5 bases and J lost 5 bases.

The CDR3 loop is CASSFSRSYGYTF. CDR3 bases: TGTGCCAGCAGCTTCTCCAGGAGCTATGGCTACACCTTC. The chain carries TRBV7-3 and TRBJ1-2; the D is unclear. The V end was cut by 3 bases, the J end by 4 bases, with 9 bases between. Germline-derived CDR1 and CDR2 are SGHTA and FQGTGA. The length of the CDR3 is 13 residues.

The chain links TRBV5-1 to TRBJ2-3; TRBD1 aligns across 7 bases. J was trimmed by 0 bases and V by 5 bases; bases with no gene match: 3. Germline values: CDR1 SGHRS, CDR2 YFSETQ. This CDR3 is built from 14 residues. Here the CDR3 DNA reads TGCGCCAGCAGAGAGACAGGGAGCACAGATACGCAGTATTTT. Translated: CASRETGSTDTQYF.

The V and J genes are TRBV20-1 and TRBJ2-1; tentatively, D is TRBD1 or TRBD2 (5 bases each). The CDR3 covers 12 residues. Per the germline V gene, CDR1 is DFQATT and CDR2 is SNEGSKA (reference sequence). V gave up 3 bases and J gave up 6 bases, with 9 bases separating them. CDR3 sequence: CSASAGANEQFF. CDR3 coding DNA: TGCAGTGCTAGTGCCGGGGCCAATGAGCAGTTCTTC.

CDR3 DNA: TGTGCCACCAGTGCACAGGGCTACACCGGGGAGCTGTTTTTT. Protein sequence: CATSAQGYTGELFF. The chain joins TRBV24-1 to TRBJ2-2, with D possibly being TRBD1 (6 bases). Trimming shortened V by 5 bases and J by 3 bases, and 9 bases separated the two germline ends. CDR1 is KGHDR and CDR2 is SFDVKD in the germline V gene. The CDR3 covers 14 residues.

The chain has TRBV27 and TRBJ2-7; possibly TRBD2 for D (5 bases). The V and J ends lost 6 bases and 7 bases respectively, with 10 bases between them. CDR1 and CDR2 (germline): MNHEY, SMNVEV (reference sequence). The CDR3 length is 11 residues. In DNA form, the CDR3 reads TGTGCCAGCAGGGGTTCGGGGGAGCAGTACTTC. Amino acid sequence: CASRGSGEQYF.

This chain uses TRBV7-2 with TRBJ2-3; no clear D. Germline CDR1 SGHTA, CDR2 FQGNSA. The length of the CDR3 is 15 residues. Trimming removed 0 bases from V and 7 bases from J, with 14 bases in between. CDR3 sequence reads: CASSLALGPPYTQYF. Written as DNA, the CDR3 is TGTGCCAGCAGCTTAGCGCTAGGACCCCCGTATACGCAGTATTTT.

V and J are TRBV5-1 and TRBJ2-1; TRBD1 matches at 9 bases. CDR3 length: 16 amino acids. Germline V gene sequence: CDR1 SGHRS, CDR2 YFSETQ. V was pared by 0 bases and J by 3 bases, with 4 bases of the junction left unmatched. The CDR3 coding sequence is TGCGCCAGCAGCTTGGTCGGGACAGGGAGCTACAATGAGCAGTTCTTC. Its translation is CASSLVGTGSYNEQFF. The variable domain in full, with the rest retrieved from reference TRBV5-1 and TRBJ2-1, is KAGVTQTPRYLIKTRGQQVTLSCSPISGHRSVSWYQQTPGQGLQFLFEYFSETQRNKGNFPGRFSGRQFSNSRSEMNVSTLELGDSALYLCASSLVGTGSYNEQFFGPGTRLTVL.

The chain links TRBV7-2 to TRBJ2-5; tentatively, D is TRBD1 (5 bases). Germline CDR1 SGHTA, CDR2 FQGNSA. With 9 bases removed from V and 1 base from J, the gap between germline ends came to 18 bases. This CDR3 has 15 residues. The CDR3 coding sequence is TGTGCCAGTGGGGCGCGGCTAGAACCCCAAGAGACCCAGTACTTC. This codes for CASGARLEPQETQYF.

V is TRBV7-8 and J is TRBJ2-2; D is undetermined. The germline V gene encodes CDR1 SGHVS and CDR2 FQNEAQ. The ends were cut back, 5 bases at V and 10 bases at J, with 8 bases in the middle. CDR3 length: 11 amino acids. CDR3 in DNA: TGTGCCAGCAGCCCCGGGTCGGAGCTGTTTTTT. This encodes CASSPGSELFF.

The chain employs TRBV4-1 and TRBJ1-4; D is possibly TRBD1 (5 bases). Germline loops: CDR1 MGHRA, CDR2 YSYEKL. This CDR3 spans 14 amino acids. Trimming pared 8 bases from V and 5 bases from J, leaving 15 bases between. CDR3: CASSFVGGNEKLFF. The CDR3 bases are TGCGCCAGCTCCTTCGTGGGGGGGAATGAAAAACTGTTTTTT.

This rearrangement joins TRBV9 to TRBJ2-2; 10 bases agree with TRBD2. The germline CDR1 and CDR2 sequences are SGDLS and YYNGEE. The V segment lost 3 bases and the J segment 6 bases; nucleotides outside the gene matches: 5. The CDR3 is 15 amino acids. CDR3 in DNA: TGTGCCAGCAGCGCCTCAGGACTAGCGGCCGGGGAGCTGTTTTTT. It is translated as CASSASGLAAGELFF.

The chain joins TRBV27 to TRBJ1-5; 11 bases agree with TRBD1. V was pared by 5 bases and J by 0 bases, with 9 bases of the junction left unmatched. The germline CDR1 and CDR2 sequences are MNHEY and SMNVEV (reference sequence). This CDR3 comprises 18 residues. For the CDR3, the DNA is TGTGCCAGCAGTCTCGGGACAGGGGGTGGGTCTAGCAATCAGCCCCAGCATTTT. It specifies CASSLGTGGGSSNQPQHF.

Here the CDR3 DNA reads TGTGCCAGCACCTTAAGATCTAGCGGCAATGAGCAGTTCTTC. The encoded protein is CASTLRSSGNEQFF. The genes are TRBV6-5 and TRBJ2-1; 7 bases align to TRBD2. CDR1 is MNHEY, CDR2 SVGAGI, per germline. This CDR3 spans 14 amino acids. Trimming took 7 bases from V and 6 from J; bases not matched to a gene: 9.

The table lists this clone with a count of one. One junction end does not reproduce the germline sequence, and a read error may be involved. V and J are TRBV4-3 and TRBJ1-1, with D hard to call. Germline CDR1 reads LGHNA; CDR2 reads YSLEER. This CDR3 spans 14 amino acids. CDR3 protein: CASSARGGPTVAFF. The CDR3 DNA follows: TGCGCCAGCAGTGCCCGGGGAGGACCTACTGTAGCTTTCTTT.

J is TRBJ2-2 and V is TRBV6-6, with TRBD2 as a possible D gene (6 bases). Germline CDR1 MNHNY, CDR2 SVGAGI (reference sequence). The ends were cut back, 6 bases at V and 0 bases at J, with 11 bases in the middle. There are 15 residues in the CDR3. CDR3 DNA sequence: TGTGCCAGCAGCCGACGGGGGACGAACACCGGGGAGCTGTTTTTT. Its translation is CASSRRGTNTGELFF.

This clone was counted a single time. The chain uses TRBV2 and TRBJ1-2; a weak D match, TRBD1 (5 bases). Germline values: CDR1 SNHLY, CDR2 FYNNEI. CDR3 size: 14 residues. Trimming removed 4 bases from V and 1 base from J, with 10 bases in between. The DNA for the CDR3 is TGTGCCAGCAGTGGACAGTCCTTTAACTATGGCTACACCTTC. Residues: CASSGQSFNYGYTF.

J is TRBJ2-4 and V is TRBV7-2, with D maybe TRBD2 (5 bases). The CDR3 runs to 16 residues. Trimming took 5 bases from V and 7 from J, leaving 21 bases between them. Germline CDR1 and CDR2: SGHTA and FQGNSA. CDR3 region: CASSPRTMGGLNIQYF. The CDR3 DNA reads TGTGCCAGCAGCCCCCGGACGATGGGCGGGTTGAACATTCAGTACTTC.

By share, this clone counts as medium-sized. The rearrangement joins TRBV2 to TRBJ1-5; TRBD1 matches 11 bases. The germline V gene encodes CDR1 SNHLY and CDR2 FYNNEI. The CDR3 runs to 15 residues. Trimming cost V 4 bases and J 5 bases; bases outside gene matches: 4. CDR3 in DNA: TGTGCCAGCAGTGCCGGACAGGGGGCATATCAGCCCCAGCATTTT. Residues: CASSAGQGAYQPQHF.

In DNA form, the CDR3 reads TGTGCCAGCAGCTTAGGAGCGGACAGGGAGGAAAAACTGTTTTTT. As protein: CASSLGADREEKLFF. V usage is TRBV7-9 and J usage is TRBJ1-4, with TRBD1 matching over 8 bases. The CDR3 spans 15 residues. Germline assignment: CDR1 SEHNR and CDR2 FQNEAQ (reference sequence). V lost 1 base to trimming and J lost 8 bases; unmatched junction nucleotides: 6.